This TCR beta chain stems from a study of T cell responses to AZD1222 COVID-19 vaccine. Notes on the study in general: Possibly, clonal diversity was underestimated; donors were largely white British and included more females. Vaccine-related CD4 TCRs covered spike, predominating at 160-218 and 743-854.

Concerning this clone itself: Its antigen is not identified.

Germline V gene data show CDR1 as SGHTA and CDR2 as FQGNSA. There are 15 residues in the CDR3. V lost 2 bases, J lost 0 bases, and 8 bases lay in between. The repertoire was sequenced with immunoSEQ multiplex PCR; TCRdb's copy has only in-frame clones and lacks some. Seen here are 150,000 or so clones, more than 90% observed once, and the top ten hold more than 4.5%. Sample: peripheral blood, taken on day 0 of AZD1222 vaccination. This clonotype originated in an adult in good health. The V and J genes are TRBV7-2 and TRBJ1-3, with a tentative D call TRBD1 (5 bases). CDR3 protein: CASSLNRNSGNTIYF. CDR3 nucleotide sequence: TGTGCCAGCAGCTTAAACAGGAACTCTGGAAACACCATATATTTT.